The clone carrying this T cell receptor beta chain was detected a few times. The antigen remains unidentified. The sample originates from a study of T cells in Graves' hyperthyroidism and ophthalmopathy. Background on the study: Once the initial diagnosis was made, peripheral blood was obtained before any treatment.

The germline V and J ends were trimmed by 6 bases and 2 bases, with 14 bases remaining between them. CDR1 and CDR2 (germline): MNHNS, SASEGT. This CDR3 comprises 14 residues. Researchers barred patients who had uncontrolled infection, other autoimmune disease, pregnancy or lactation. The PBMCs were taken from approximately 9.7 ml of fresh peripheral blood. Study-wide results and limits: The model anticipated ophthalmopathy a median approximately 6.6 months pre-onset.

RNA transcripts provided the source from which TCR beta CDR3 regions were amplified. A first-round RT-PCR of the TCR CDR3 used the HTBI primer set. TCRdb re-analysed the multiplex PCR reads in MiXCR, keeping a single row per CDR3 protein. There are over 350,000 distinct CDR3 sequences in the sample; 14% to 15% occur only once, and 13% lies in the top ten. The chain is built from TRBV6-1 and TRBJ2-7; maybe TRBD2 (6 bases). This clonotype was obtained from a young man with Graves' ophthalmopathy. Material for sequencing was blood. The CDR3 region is CASRKKGRPYEQYF. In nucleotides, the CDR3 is TGTGCCAGCAGGAAGAAAGGGAGGCCCTACGAGCAGTACTTC.